A selection of T cell receptor beta chains follows, all from one sample in a study of cytomegalovirus exposure and HLA in healthy donors. Profiled with immunoSEQ multiplex PCR; TCRdb holds only in-frame clones, not every one. The repertoire consists of roughly 200,000 clones, with around 70% occurring once and the leading ten covering about 2.7%. The sequencing sample was made of PBMCs. These receptors were obtained from a male donor in good health and CMV-seronegative. CDR3s include the opening cysteine and the closing phenylalanine or tryptophan. D genes are given only for firm matches. Clone size is shown for a subset of rows, as once, few, many or a class of expanded clone.

CDR3aa	CDR3nt	abundance	len	v_gene	j_gene	d_gene
CAWSVQVVTEAFF	TGTGCCTGGAGTGTCCAGGTTGTCACTGAAGCTTTCTTT	.	13	TRBV30	TRBJ1-1	.
CAWSSSNYGYTF	TGTGCCTGGAGTTCGTCTAACTATGGCTACACCTTC	few	12	TRBV30	TRBJ1-2	.
CASSLEMAGNYEQYF	TGTGCCAGCAGCTTAGAGATGGCGGGGAACTACGAGCAGTACTTC	.	15	TRBV7-6	TRBJ2-7	.
CSGEGMTGRRTEAFF	TGCAGCGGTGAGGGTATGACAGGGCGACGGACTGAAGCTTTCTTT	.	15	TRBV29-1	TRBJ1-1	TRBD1
CASSPKANSNQPQHF	TGTGCCAGCAGCCCTAAAGCGAATAGCAATCAGCCCCAGCATTTT	.	15	TRBV21-1	TRBJ1-5	.
CASSLAAGMETQYF	TGCGCCAGCAGCTTGGCGGCAGGGATGGAGACCCAGTACTTC	.	14	TRBV5-1	TRBJ2-5	.
CASSLEGTGELFF	TGTGCCAGCAGTTTAGAGGGCACCGGGGAGCTGTTTTTT	.	13	TRBV28	TRBJ2-2	.
CASSQDGGREQYF	TGCGCCAGCAGCCAAGATGGCGGCCGCGAGCAGTACTTC	.	13	TRBV4-1	TRBJ2-7	.
CAWSVLGQGTEAFF	TGTGCCTGGAGTGTACTAGGGCAGGGGACTGAAGCTTTCTTT	.	14	TRBV30	TRBJ1-1	.
CAWSVLGQGAGEQFF	TGTGCCTGGAGTGTACTAGGACAGGGGGCAGGTGAGCAGTTCTTC	few	15	TRBV30	TRBJ2-1	TRBD1
CASSLAGRPDTEAFF	TGTGCCAGCAGCTTAGCGGGCAGGCCGGACACTGAAGCTTTCTTT	.	15	TRBV7-6	TRBJ1-1	.
CASSRTGTGLYEQYF	TGTGCCAGCAGCCGAACCGGGACAGGGCTGTACGAGCAGTACTTC	.	15	TRBV5-8	TRBJ2-7	TRBD1
CASSLAGSTVFTAGELFF	TGCGCCAGCAGCTTGGCCGGGAGCACAGTTTTTACGGCCGGGGAGCTGTTTTTT	.	18	TRBV5-1	TRBJ2-2	.
CASSGGASQPQHF	TGTGCCAGCAGTGGGGGCGCGTCTCAGCCCCAGCATTTT	few	13	TRBV6-5	TRBJ1-5	.
CASSIWGTGGASSDNSPLHF	TGTGCCAGTAGTATATGGGGGACAGGGGGCGCGAGTTCCGATAATTCACCCCTCCACTTT	.	20	TRBV19	TRBJ1-6	TRBD1
CASSLASTDTQYF	TGCGCCAGCAGCTTGGCTAGCACAGATACGCAGTATTTT	few	13	TRBV5-1	TRBJ2-3	.